The count of the clone carrying this T cell receptor beta chain is one. Its matching antigen is unknown. The data stem from a study of shared clonotypes between healthy human individuals. The V and J ends lost 5 bases and 9 bases respectively, with 20 bases between them. CDR1 and CDR2 from the germline V gene are MDHEN and SYDVKM. CDR3 length: 15 amino acids. General study findings and limits: Sharing across a few donors was seen in roughly 5.2% of naive CD4 clonotypes.

Some clones are missing from TCRdb's copy, which holds only in-frame ones; the method was immunoSEQ multiplex PCR. The repertoire holds some 2.3 million clones, with about 92% as singletons. The source of this sequence is a man in his late teens or twenties in good health. Some clones in this sample may be carry-over from other donors' samples. The chain joins TRBV28 to TRBJ1-5; no clear D gene. The source material was naive CD4+ T cells from PBMCs. Sample subset: CD45RA+ positively selected. The DNA of the CDR3 is TGTGCCAGCAGTCCCAAGACCGGGATTTTCATGCCCCAGCATTTT. Translation gives CASSPKTGIFMPQHF.